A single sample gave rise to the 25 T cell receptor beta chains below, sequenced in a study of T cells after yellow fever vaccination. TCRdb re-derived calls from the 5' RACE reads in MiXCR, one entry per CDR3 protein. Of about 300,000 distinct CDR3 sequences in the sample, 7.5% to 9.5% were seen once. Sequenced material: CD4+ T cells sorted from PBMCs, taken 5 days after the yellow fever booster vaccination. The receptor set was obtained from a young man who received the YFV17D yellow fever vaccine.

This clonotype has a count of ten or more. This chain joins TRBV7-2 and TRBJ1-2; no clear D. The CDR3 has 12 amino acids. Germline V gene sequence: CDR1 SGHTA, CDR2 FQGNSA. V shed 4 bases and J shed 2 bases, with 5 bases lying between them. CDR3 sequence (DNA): TGTGCCAGCAGCTCGGGCAACTATGGCTACACCTTC. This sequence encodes CASSSGNYGYTF.

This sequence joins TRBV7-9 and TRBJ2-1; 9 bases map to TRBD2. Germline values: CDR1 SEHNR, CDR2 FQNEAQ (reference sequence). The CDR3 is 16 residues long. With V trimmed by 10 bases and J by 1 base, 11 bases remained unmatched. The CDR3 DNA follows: TGTGCCATCCGTAGCGGGGGCTTCCCATCCTACAATGAGCAGTTCTTC. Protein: CAIRSGGFPSYNEQFF.

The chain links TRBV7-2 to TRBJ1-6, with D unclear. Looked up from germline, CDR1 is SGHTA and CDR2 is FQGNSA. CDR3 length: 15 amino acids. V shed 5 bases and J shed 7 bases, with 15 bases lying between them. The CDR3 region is CASSLSSGPNSPLHF. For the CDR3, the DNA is TGTGCCAGCAGCCTATCTTCAGGCCCGAATTCACCCCTCCACTTT.

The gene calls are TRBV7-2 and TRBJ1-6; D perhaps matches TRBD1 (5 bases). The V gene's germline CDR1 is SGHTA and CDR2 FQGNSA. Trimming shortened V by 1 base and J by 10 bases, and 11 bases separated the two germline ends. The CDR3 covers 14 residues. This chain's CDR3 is CASSLVQGSSPLHF. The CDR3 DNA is TGTGCCAGCAGCTTAGTTCAGGGTTCCTCACCCCTCCACTTT. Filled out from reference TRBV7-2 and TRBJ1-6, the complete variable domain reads GAGVSQSPSNKVTEKGKDVELRCDPISGHTALYWYRQSLGQGLEFLIYFQGNSAPDKSGLPSDRFSAERTGGSVSTLTIQRTQQEDSAVYLCASSLVQGSSPLHFGNGTRLTVT.

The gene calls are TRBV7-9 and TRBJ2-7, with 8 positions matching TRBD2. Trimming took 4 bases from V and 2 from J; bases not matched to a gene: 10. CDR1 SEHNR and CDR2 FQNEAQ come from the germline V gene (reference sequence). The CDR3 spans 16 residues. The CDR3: CASSSTYSGETYEQYF. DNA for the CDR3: TGTGCCAGCAGCTCGACTTATAGCGGGGAGACCTACGAGCAGTACTTC.

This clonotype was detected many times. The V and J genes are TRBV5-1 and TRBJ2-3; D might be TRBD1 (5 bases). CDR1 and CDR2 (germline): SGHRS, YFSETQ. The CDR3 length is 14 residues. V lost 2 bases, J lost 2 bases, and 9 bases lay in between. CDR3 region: CASSLDSVTDTQYF. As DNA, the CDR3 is TGCGCCAGCAGCTTAGACAGCGTCACAGATACGCAGTATTTT.

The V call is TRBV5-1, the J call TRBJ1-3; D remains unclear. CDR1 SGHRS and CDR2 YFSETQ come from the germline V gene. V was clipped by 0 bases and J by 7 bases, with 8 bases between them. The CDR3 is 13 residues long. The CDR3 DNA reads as TGCGCCAGCAGCTTGGACACGACGAACACCATATATTTT. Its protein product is CASSLDTTNTIYF.

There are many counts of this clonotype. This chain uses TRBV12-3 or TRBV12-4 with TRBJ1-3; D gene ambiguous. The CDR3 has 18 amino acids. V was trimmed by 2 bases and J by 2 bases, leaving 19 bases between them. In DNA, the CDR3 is TGTGCCAGCAGTTTATCAAGGGCCTTGAACCGACCTGGAAACACCATATATTTT. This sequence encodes CASSLSRALNRPGNTIYF.

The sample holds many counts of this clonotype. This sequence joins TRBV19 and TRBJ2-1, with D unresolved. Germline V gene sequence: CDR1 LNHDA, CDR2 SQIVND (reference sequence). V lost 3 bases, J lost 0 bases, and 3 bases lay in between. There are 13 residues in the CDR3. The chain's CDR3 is CASSISSYNEQFF. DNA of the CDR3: TGTGCCAGTAGTATCAGCTCCTACAATGAGCAGTTCTTC.

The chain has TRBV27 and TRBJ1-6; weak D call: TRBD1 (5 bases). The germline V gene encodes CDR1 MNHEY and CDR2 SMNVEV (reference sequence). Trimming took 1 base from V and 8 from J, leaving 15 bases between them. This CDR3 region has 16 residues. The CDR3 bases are TGTGCCAGCAGTTTATGGGCAGGGCCCACTTATTCACCCCTCCACTTT. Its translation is CASSLWAGPTYSPLHF.

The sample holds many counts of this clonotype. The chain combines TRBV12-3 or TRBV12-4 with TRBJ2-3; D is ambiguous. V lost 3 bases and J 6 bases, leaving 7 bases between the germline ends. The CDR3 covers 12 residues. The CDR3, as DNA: TGTGCCAGCAGTTTGTACGGGGATACGCAGTATTTT. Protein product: CASSLYGDTQYF.

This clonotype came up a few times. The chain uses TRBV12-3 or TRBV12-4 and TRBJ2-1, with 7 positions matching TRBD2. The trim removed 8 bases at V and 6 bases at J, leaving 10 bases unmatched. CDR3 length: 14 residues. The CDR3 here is CASRRLGRTNEQFF. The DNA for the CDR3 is TGTGCCAGCCGCCGCCTCGGGAGGACCAATGAGCAGTTCTTC.

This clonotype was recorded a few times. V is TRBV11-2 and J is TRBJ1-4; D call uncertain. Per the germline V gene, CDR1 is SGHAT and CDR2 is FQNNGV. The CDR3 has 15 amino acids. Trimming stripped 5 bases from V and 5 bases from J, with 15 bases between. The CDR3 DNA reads TGTGCCAGCAGCCTATCAGCTAACCTGAATGAAAAACTGTTTTTT. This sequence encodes CASSLSANLNEKLFF.

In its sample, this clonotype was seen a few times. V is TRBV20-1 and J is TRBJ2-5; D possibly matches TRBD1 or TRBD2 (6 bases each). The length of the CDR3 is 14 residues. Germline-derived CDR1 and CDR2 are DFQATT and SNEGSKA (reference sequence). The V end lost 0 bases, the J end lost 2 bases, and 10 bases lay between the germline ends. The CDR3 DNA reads TGCAGTGCTAGAGATAGGGGGGTACAAGAGACCCAGTACTTC. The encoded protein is CSARDRGVQETQYF.

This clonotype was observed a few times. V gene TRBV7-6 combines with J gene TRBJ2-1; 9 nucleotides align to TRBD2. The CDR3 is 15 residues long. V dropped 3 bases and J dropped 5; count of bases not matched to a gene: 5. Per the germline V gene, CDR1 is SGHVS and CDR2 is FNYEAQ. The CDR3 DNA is TGTGCCAGCAGCTTTTTTAGCGGGGGTAACAATGAGCAGTTCTTC. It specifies CASSFFSGGNNEQFF.

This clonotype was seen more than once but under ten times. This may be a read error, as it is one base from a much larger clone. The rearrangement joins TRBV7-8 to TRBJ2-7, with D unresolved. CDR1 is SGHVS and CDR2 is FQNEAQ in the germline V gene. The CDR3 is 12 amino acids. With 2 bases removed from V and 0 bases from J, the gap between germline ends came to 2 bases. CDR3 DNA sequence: TGTGCCAGCAGCTTAAACTCCTACGAGCAGTACTTC. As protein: CASSLNSYEQYF.

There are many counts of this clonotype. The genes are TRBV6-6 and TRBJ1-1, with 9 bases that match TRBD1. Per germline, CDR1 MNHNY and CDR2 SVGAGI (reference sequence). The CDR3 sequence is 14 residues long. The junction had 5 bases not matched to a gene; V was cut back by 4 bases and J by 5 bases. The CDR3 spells CASSWATGGTEAFF. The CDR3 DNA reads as TGTGCCAGCAGTTGGGCGACAGGGGGGACTGAAGCTTTCTTT.

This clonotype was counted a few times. CDR3 loop: CASSANSGGADTQYF. CDR3 in DNA: TGTGCCAGCAGTGCGAATAGCGGGGGGGCAGATACGCAGTATTTT. The rearrangement uses TRBV6-4 and TRBJ2-3, with TRBD2 matching 11 bases. With 4 bases clipped from V and 4 bases from J, the junction kept 4 bases outside the gene matches. The CDR3 covers 15 residues. Germline loops: CDR1 MRHNA, CDR2 SNTAGT.

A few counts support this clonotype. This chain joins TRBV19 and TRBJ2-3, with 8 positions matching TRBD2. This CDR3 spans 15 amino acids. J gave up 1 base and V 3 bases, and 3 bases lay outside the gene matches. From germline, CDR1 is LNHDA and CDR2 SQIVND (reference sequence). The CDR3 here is CASSISRGGTDTQYF. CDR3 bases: TGTGCCAGTAGTATCTCGCGGGGGGGCACAGATACGCAGTATTTT. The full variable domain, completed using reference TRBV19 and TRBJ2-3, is DGGITQSPKYLFRKEGQNVTLSCEQNLNHDAMYWYRQDPGQGLRLIYYSQIVNDFQKGDIAEGYSVSREKKESFPLTVTSAQKNPTAFYLCASSISRGGTDTQYFGPGTRLTVL.

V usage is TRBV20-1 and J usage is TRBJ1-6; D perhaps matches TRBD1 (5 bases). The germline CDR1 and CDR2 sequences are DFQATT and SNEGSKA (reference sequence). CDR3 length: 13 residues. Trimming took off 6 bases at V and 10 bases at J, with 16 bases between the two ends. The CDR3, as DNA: TGCAGTGCATCGCAGGGTGGGGGGTCACCCCTCCACTTT. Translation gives CSASQGGGSPLHF.

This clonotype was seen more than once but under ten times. This CDR3 is CASSQGGYGYTF. The CDR3 DNA reads as TGTGCCAGCAGCCAAGGGGGGTATGGCTACACCTTC. The rearrangement joins TRBV9 to TRBJ1-2; D may be TRBD1 (6 bases). Germline V gene data show CDR1 as SGDLS and CDR2 as YYNGEE. V gave up 4 bases and J gave up 5 bases, with 9 bases separating them. The CDR3 sequence is 12 residues long.

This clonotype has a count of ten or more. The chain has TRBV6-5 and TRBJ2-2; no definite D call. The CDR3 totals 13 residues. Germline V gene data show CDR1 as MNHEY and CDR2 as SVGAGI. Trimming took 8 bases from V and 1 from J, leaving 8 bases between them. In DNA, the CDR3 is TGTGCCAGCTACGTACAGAACACCGGGGAGCTGTTTTTT. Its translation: CASYVQNTGELFF.

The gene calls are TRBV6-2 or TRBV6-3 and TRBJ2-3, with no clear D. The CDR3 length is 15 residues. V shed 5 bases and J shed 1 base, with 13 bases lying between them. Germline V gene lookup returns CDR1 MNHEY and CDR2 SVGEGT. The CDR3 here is CASSPHSYRTDTQYF. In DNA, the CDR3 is TGTGCCAGCAGTCCCCACAGCTACCGCACAGATACGCAGTATTTT.

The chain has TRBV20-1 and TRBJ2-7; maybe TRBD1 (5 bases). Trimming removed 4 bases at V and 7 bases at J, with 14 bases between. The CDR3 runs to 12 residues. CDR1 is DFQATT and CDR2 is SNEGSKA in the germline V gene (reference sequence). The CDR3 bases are TGCAGTGCTACCAACCAGGGTGGGGAGCAGTACTTC. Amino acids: CSATNQGGEQYF.

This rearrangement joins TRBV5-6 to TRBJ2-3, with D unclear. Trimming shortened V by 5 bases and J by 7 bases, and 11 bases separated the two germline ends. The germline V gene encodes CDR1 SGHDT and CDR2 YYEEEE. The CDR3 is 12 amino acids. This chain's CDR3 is CASRTPGNTQYF. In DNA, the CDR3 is TGTGCCAGCAGGACACCTGGGAATACGCAGTATTTT.